This TCR beta chain emerged from a study of Ad26.COV2.S vaccination and SARS-CoV-2 variants. Findings and limits, study-wide: Marked by substantial breadth, spike-specific CD8+ and CD4+ T cell responses were reportedly seen after vaccination.

Sequencing was performed with immunoSEQ multiplex PCR; in TCRdb, only in-frame clones are kept and a portion is missing. This repertoire shows 250,000 or so clones, around 90% found once; its top ten account for about 2.8%. About this clone: Its antigen is currently unknown.

Germline values: CDR1 SGHRS, CDR2 YFSETQ. The V gene lost 5 bases and the J gene lost 1 base, with 16 bases spanning the gap. The CDR3 is 16 residues long. Documented treatment: around 19 received Ad26.COV2.S at low or high dose, single or two shots; about 5 received placebo; per-sample allocation not given. Samples analyzed were those drawn on day 63 after the first vaccine or placebo injection. This Boston cohort included adults aged 18-55 years. Expressing Wuhan-strain SARS-CoV-2 spike, an Ad26 vector served as the vaccine. The chain recombines TRBV5-1 with TRBJ2-1, with TRBD1 as a possible D gene (5 bases). This TCR derives from a person aged 18-60 years who received the Ad26.COV2.S COVID-19 vaccine or a placebo. Material: peripheral blood, obtained in a trial of Ad26.COV2.S vaccine versus placebo. CDR3 sequence reads: CASSSGLSGSYNEQFF. DNA of the CDR3: TGCGCCAGCAGTTCCGGCCTATCAGGGTCCTACAATGAGCAGTTCTTC.